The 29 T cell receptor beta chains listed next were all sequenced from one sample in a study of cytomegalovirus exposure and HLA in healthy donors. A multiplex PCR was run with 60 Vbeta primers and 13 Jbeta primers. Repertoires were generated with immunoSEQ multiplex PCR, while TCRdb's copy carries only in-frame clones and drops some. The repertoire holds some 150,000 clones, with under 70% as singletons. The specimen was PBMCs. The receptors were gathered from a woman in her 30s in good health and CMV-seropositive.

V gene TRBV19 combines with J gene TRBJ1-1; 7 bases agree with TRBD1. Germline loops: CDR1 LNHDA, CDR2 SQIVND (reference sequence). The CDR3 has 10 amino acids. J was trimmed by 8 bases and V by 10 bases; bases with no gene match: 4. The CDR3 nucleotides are TGTGCCACCAGACAGGGCGAAGCTTTCTTT. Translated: CATRQGEAFF.

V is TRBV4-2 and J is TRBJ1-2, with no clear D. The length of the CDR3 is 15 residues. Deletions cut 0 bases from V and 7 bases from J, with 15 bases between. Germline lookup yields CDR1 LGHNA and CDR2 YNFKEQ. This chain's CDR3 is CASSQDVDRFRGYTF. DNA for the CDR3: TGTGCCAGCAGCCAAGATGTAGATCGGTTTCGTGGCTACACCTTC.

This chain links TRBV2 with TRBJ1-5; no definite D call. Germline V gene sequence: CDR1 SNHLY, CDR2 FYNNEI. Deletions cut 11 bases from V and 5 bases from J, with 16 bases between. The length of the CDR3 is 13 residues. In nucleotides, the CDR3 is TGTGCCTGGCAAACCGGGATTCATCAGCCCCAGCATTTT. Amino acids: CAWQTGIHQPQHF.

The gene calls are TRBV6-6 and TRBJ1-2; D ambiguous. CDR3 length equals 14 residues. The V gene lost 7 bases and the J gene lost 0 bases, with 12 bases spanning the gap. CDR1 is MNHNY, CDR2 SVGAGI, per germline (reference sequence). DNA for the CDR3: TGTGCCAGCACTCGTACGGGGTCTAACTATGGCTACACCTTC. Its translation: CASTRTGSNYGYTF.

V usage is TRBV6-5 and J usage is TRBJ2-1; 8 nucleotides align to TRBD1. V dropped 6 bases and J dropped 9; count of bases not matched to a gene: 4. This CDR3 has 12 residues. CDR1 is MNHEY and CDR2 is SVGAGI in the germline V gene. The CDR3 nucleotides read TGTGCCAGCAGCGGACAGGGCGGTGAGCAGTTCTTC. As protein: CASSGQGGEQFF.

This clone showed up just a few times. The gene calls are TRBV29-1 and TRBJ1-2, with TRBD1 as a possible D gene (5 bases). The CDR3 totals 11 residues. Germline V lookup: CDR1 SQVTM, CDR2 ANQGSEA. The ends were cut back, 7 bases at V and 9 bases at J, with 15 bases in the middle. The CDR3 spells CSANTGGSYTF. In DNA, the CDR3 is TGCAGCGCCAATACCGGGGGGAGCTACACCTTC. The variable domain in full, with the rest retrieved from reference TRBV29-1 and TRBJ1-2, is SAVISQKPSRDICQRGTSLTIQCQVDSQVTMMFWYRQQPGQSLTLIATANQGSEATYESGFVIDKFPISRPNLTFSTLTVSNMSPEDSSIYLCSANTGGSYTFGSGTRLTVV.

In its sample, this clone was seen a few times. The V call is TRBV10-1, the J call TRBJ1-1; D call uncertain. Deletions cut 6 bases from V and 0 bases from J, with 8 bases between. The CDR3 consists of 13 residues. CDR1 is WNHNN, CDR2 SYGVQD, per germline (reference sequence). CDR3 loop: CASRNSMNTEAFF. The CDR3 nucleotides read TGCGCCAGCAGAAACAGCATGAACACTGAAGCTTTCTTT.

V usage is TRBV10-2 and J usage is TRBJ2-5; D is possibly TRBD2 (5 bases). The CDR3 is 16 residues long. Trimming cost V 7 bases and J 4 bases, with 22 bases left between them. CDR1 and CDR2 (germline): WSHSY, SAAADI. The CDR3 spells CASTGSGGFSVETQYF. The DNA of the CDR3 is TGCGCCAGCACGGGTTCTGGAGGATTCTCCGTAGAGACCCAGTACTTC.

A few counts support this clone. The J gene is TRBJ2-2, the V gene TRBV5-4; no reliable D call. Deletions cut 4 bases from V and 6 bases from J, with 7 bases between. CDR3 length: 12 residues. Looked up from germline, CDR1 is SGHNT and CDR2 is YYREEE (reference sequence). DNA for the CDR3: TGTGCCAGCAGCCCCCGTCCCGGGGAGCTGTTTTTT. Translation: CASSPRPGELFF.

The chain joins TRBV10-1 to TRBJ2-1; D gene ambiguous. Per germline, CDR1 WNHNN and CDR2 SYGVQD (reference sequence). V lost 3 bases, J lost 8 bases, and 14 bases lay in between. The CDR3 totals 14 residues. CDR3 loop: CASSDGLVTDEQFF. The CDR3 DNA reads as TGCGCCAGCAGTGACGGCCTAGTTACCGATGAGCAGTTCTTC.

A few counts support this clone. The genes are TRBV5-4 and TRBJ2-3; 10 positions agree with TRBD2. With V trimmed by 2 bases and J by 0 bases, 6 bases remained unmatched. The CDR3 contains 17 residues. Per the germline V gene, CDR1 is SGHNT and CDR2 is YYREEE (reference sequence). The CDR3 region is CASSLAGLADSTDTQYF. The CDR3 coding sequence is TGTGCCAGCAGCTTAGCCGGACTAGCGGATAGCACAGATACGCAGTATTTT.

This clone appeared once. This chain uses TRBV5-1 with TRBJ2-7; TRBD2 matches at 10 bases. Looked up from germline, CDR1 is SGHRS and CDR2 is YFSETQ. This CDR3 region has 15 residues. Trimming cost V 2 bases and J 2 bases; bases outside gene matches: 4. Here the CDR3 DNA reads TGCGCCAGCAGCTTAGCGGGGGGGCAGGCCTACGAGCAGTACTTC. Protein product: CASSLAGGQAYEQYF.

The CDR3, as DNA: TGTGCCACCTGCTTAGAGCGGGAAGGAGGTGAGCAGTTCTTC. Amino acid sequence: CATCLEREGGEQFF. The V and J genes are TRBV15 and TRBJ2-1; TRBD2 agrees at 7 bases. The CDR3 totals 14 residues. V lost 8 bases, J lost 9 bases, and 13 bases stayed unmatched. Germline values: CDR1 LNHNV, CDR2 YYDKDF (reference sequence). The whole variable domain, remainder taken from reference TRBV15 and TRBJ2-1, is DAMVIQNPRYQVTQFGKPVTLSCSQTLNHNVMYWYQQKSSQAPKLLFHYYDKDFNNEADTPDNFQSRRPNTSFCFLDIRSPGLGDTAMYLCATCLEREGGEQFFGPGTRLTVL.

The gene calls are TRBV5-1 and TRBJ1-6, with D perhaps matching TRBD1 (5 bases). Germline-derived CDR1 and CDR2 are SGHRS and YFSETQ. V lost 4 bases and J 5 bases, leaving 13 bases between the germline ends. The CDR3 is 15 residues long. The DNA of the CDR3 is TGCGCCAGCAGCCCCCAAATGACAGATAATTCACCCCTCCACTTT. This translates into CASSPQMTDNSPLHF.

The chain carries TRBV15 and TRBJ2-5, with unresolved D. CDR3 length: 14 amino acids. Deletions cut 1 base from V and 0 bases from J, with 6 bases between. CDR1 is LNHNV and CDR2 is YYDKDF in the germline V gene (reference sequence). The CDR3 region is CATSRVGNQETQYF. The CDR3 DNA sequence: TGTGCCACCAGCAGAGTGGGCAACCAAGAGACCCAGTACTTC.

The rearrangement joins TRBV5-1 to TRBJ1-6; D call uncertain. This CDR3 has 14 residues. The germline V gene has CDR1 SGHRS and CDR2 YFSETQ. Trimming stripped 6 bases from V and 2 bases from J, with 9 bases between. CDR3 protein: CASKAGTYNSPLHF. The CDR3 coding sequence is TGCGCCAGCAAGGCGGGGACCTATAATTCACCCCTCCACTTT. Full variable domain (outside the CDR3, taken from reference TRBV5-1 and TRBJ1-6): KAGVTQTPRYLIKTRGQQVTLSCSPISGHRSVSWYQQTPGQGLQFLFEYFSETQRNKGNFPGRFSGRQFSNSRSEMNVSTLELGDSALYLCASKAGTYNSPLHFGNGTRLTVT.

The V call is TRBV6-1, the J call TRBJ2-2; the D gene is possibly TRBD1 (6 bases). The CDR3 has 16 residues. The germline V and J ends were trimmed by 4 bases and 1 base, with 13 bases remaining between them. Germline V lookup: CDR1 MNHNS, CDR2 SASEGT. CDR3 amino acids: CASSARQDWNTGELFF. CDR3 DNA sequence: TGTGCCAGCAGTGCGCGACAGGACTGGAACACCGGGGAGCTGTTTTTT.

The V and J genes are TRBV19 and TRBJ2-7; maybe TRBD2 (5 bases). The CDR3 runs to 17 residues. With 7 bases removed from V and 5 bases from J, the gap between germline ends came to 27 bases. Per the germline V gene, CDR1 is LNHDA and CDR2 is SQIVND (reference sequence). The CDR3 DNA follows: TGTGCCAGTATTCTGAGCCACACAACGGGGATTCCAGACGAGCAGTACTTC. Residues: CASILSHTTGIPDEQYF.

For the CDR3, the DNA is TGTGCCAGCAGGGCTGGGGAGTTCACAGATACGCAGTATTTT. It yields the protein CASRAGEFTDTQYF. This chain links TRBV7-9 with TRBJ2-3; D possibly corresponds to TRBD2 (5 bases). This CDR3 is built from 14 residues. From germline, CDR1 is SEHNR and CDR2 FQNEAQ (reference sequence). V shed 6 bases and J shed 2 bases, with 12 bases lying between them.

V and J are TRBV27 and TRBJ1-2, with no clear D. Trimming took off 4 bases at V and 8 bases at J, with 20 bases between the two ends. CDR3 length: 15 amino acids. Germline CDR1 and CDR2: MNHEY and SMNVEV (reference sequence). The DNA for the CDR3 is TGTGCCAGCAGTTGGTCCTCGCGGTCAAAAGGCGGCTACACCTTC. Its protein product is CASSWSSRSKGGYTF.

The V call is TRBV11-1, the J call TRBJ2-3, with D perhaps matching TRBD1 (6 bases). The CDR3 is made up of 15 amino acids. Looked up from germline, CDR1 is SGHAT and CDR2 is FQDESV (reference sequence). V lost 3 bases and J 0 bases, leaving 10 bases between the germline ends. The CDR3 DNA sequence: TGTGCCAGCAGCTTCCTAGGACAGAGCACAGATACGCAGTATTTT. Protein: CASSFLGQSTDTQYF.

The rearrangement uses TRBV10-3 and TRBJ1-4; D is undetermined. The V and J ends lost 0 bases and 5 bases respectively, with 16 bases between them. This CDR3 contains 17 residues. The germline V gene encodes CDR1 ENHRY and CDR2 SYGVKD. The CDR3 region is CAISESNQDTGNEKLFF. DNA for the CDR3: TGTGCCATCAGTGAGTCGAACCAAGACACGGGGAATGAAAAACTGTTTTTT.

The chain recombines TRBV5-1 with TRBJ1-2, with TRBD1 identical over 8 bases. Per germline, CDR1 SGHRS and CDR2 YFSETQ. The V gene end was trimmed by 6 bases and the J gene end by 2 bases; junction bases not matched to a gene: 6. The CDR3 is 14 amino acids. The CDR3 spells CASTLQGENYGYTF. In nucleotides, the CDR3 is TGCGCCAGCACCCTACAGGGGGAGAACTATGGCTACACCTTC.

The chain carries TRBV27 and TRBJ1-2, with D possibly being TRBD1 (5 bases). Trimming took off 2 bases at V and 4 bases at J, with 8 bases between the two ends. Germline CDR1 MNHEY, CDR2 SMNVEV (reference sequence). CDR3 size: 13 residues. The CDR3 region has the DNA TGTGCCAGCAGTTTAAACAGGCTCTATGGCTACACCTTC. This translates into CASSLNRLYGYTF.

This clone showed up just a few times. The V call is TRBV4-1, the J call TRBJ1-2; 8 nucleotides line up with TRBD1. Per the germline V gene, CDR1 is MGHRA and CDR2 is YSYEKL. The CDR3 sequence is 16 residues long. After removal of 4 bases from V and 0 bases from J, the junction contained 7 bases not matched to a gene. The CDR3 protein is CASSRQGMGANYGYTF. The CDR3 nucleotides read TGCGCCAGCAGCCGACAGGGGATGGGAGCTAACTATGGCTACACCTTC.

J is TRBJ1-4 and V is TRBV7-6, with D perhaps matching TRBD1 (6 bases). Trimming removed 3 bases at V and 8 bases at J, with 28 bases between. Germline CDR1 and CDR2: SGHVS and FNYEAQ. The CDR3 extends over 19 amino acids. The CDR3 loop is CASSFPPLDSEWLGEKLFF. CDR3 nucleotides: TGTGCCAGCAGCTTCCCGCCTTTGGACAGCGAATGGTTAGGGGAAAAACTGTTTTTT.

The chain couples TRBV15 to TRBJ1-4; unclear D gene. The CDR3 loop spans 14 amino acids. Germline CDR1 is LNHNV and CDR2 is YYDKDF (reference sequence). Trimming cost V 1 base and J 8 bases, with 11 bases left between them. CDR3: CATSRVSRGEKLFF. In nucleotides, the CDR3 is TGTGCCACCAGCAGAGTTTCGAGAGGCGAAAAACTGTTTTTT.

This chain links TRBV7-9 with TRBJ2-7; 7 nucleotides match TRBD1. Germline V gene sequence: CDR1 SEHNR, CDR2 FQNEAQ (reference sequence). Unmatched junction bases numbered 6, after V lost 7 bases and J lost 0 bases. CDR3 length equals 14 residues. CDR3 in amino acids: CASIRTGDSYEQYF. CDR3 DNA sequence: TGTGCCAGCATCCGAACAGGGGACTCCTACGAGCAGTACTTC. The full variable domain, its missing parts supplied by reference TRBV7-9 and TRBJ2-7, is DTGVSQNPRHKITKRGQNVTFRCDPISEHNRLYWYRQTLGQGPEFLTYFQNEAQLEKSRLLSDRFSAERPKGSFSTLEIQRTEQGDSAMYLCASIRTGDSYEQYFGPGTRLTVT.

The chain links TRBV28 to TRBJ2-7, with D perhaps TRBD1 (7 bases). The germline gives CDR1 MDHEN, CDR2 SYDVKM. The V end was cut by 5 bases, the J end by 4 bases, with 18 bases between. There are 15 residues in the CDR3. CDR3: CASSPQQGRRYEQYF. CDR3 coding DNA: TGTGCCAGCAGTCCCCAACAGGGGAGGAGGTACGAGCAGTACTTC.